This T cell receptor (beta chain) comes out of a study of shared T cell receptors in the human thymus. The assay was immunoSEQ multiplex PCR, and TCRdb's table has in-frame clones only and misses some. The table has 700,000 to 750,000 clones, 70% to 90% seen once. The CDR3 has 13 amino acids. Germline CDR1 reads MGHRA; CDR2 reads YSYEKL. V was clipped by 1 base and J by 7 bases; unmatched bases: 2. These same records also appear under a second study, on human thymus T cells. As that report states: Donation came from healthy Finnish infants having corrective surgery for congenital heart defects. The thymus tissue came from resections taken during corrective heart surgery.

This TCR was recovered from a girl in the first two years of life with a congenital heart defect. The chain links TRBV4-1 to TRBJ1-1; TRBD1 matches at 8 bases. The sample comprised thymocytes. The CDR3 here is CASSQGTGCEAFF. The CDR3 DNA sequence: TGCGCCAGCAGCCAAGGGACAGGGTGTGAAGCTTTCTTT.